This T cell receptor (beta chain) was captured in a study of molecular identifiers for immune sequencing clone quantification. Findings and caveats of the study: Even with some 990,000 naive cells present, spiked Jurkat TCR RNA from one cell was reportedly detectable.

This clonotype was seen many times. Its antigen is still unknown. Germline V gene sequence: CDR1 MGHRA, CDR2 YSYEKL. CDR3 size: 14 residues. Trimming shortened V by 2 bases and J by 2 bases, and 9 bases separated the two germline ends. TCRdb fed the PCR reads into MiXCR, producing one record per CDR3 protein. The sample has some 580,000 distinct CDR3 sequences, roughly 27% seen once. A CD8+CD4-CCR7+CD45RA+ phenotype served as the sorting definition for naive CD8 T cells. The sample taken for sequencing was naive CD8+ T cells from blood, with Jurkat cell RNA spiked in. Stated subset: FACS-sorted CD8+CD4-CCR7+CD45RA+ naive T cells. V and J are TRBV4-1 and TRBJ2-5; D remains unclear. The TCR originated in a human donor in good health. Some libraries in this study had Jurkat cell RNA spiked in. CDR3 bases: TGCGCCAGCAGCCAACAGATGGGACAAGAGACCCAGTACTTC. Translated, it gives CASSQQMGQETQYF.